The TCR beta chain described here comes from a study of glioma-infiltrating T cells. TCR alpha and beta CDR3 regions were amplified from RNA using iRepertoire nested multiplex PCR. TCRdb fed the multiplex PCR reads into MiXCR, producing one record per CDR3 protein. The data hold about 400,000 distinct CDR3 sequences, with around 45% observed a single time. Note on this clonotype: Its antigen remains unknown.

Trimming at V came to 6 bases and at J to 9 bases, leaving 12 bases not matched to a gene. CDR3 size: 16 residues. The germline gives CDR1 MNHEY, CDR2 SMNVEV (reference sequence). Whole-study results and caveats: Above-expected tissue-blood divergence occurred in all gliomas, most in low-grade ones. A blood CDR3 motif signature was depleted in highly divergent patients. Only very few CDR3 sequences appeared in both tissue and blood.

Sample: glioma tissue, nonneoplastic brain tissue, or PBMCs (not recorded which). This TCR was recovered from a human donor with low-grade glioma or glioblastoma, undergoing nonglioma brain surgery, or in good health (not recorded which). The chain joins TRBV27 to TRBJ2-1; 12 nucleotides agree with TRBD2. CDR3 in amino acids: CASSVGLAGGPSEQFF. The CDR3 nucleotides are TGTGCCAGCAGCGTTGGGCTAGCGGGAGGGCCCAGTGAGCAGTTCTTC.